This T cell receptor (beta chain) was identified in a study of T cells in narcolepsy (dated by TCRdb to 2016 to 2019). About the investigation overall: Patients with narcolepsy type 1 or type 2 (NT1, NT2) and healthy control donors were enrolled in the study. The study used TCR Vbeta sequencing to track clonotypes in blood and CSF while looking for autoreactive T cells in narcolepsy patients that target self-antigens of hypocretin neurons (hypocretin, TRIB2). Results the study describes overall, beyond this receptor: No sequences matching autoreactive T cell clones were present in some of the blood memory CD4+ repertoires from patients and controls. Patients and controls had comparable numbers of sequenced blood memory CD4+ clonotypes, averaging about 37,000 and 33,000, respectively. Autoreactive clonotypes were reported to be detected serially in the blood of the same patients and of different patients, but not in the blood of healthy controls. HCRT-specific and TRIB2-specific autoreactive clonotypes were highlighted in plots that compared CD4+ T cell clonotypes in CSF versus blood from the same patient.

As concerns this clone: It has no known antigen specificity. No base quality information exists; no much larger clone differs at one position.

To prepare the library, the immunoSEQ multiplex PCR assay was applied. Held by TCRdb, this immuneACCESS table contains in-frame sequences only and omits some clones. Under half of the omission traces to an unresolved V gene where checked; the cause of the rest is unknown. The sample table lists 30,000 to 35,000 clones, approximately 78% of them with a count of one. The ten largest make up approximately 2.7% of the sample. For TCR Vbeta sequencing, memory CD4+ T cells were sorted ex vivo from the peripheral blood of narcolepsy patients and healthy controls. Sequencing was carried out using CD45RA- memory CD4+ T cells from PBMCs. Per the publication, the cell subset or site label means: memory T cells sorted ex vivo from peripheral blood. The clonotype was recovered from a human donor with narcolepsy.

In nucleotide form, the sequence is TGTGCCACCCGAAAGACAGGGGACACCGGGGAGCTGTTTTTT. Translation gives CATRKTGDTGELFF. The V gene is TRBV19 and the J gene is TRBJ2-2, with 8 central nucleotides matching TRBD1. Per the germline V gene (reference sequence), LNHDA is the CDR1 and SQIVND is the CDR2. Spanning cysteine to phenylalanine, the CDR3 consists of 14 amino acids. Just CDR3 DNA is preserved here, 42 bases in frame from base 1. Relative to germline, V is missing 10 bases and J is missing 3 bases, with 7 bases of the junction outside any gene match.